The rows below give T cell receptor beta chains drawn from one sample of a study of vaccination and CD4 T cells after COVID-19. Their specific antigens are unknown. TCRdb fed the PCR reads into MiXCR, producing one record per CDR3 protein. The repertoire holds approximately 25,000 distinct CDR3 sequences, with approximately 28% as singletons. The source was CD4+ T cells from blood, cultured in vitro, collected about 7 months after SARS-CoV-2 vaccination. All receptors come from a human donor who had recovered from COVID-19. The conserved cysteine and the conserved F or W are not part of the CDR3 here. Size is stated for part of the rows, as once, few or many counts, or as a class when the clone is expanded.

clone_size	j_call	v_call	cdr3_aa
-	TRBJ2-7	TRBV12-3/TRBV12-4	ASSLRNEQY
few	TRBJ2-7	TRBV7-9	ASSTSNRLYEQY
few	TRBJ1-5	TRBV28	ASSLRRQGLGKPQH
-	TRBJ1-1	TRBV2	ASMYRRTEAF
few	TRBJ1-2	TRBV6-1	ASSEAHGEGYGYT
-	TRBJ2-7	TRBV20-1	SADGLAGDYEQY
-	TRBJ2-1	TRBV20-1	SAGDRPPNEQF
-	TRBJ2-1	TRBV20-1	SARYLASGNNEQF
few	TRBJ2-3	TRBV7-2	ASSIGLAQGADTQY
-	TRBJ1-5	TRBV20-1	SASPGQPYQPQH
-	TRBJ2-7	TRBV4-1	ASSRGDSRSYEQY
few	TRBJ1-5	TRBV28	ASSLTFSNQPQH
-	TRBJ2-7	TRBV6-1	ASRPGQGSVL
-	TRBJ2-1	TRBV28	ASSLSGLWTNEQF
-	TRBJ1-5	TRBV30	AWRPPGGLSQPQH
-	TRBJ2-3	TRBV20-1	SASARRNTDTQY
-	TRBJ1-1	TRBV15	ATSRGRLSAF
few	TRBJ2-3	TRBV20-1	RPGGLADTQY
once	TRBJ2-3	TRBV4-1	ASSQDPGLITDTQY
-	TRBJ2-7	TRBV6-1	ASSEFSGSQSYEQY